Listed here are 2 T cell receptor beta chains from one sample, sequenced in a study of spatial heterogeneity in lung cancer (dated by TCRdb to the late 2010s). The sample's time point label is to be understood as: sample taken at primary tumor resection. Whole RNA extracted from tumor and nontumor lung tissue, or from cryopreserved PBMC samples, was used for TCR sequencing without cell sorting. The method was 5' RACE. The data were produced on a NextSeq 500. TCRdb reprocessing: public reads trimmed at Q25 with fastp, clones called with MiXCR, in-frame beta chains kept. Rows are combined by CDR3 protein, so each entry shows the most common genes and DNA. Within this sample are roughly 860 distinct CDR3 sequences, with 9.5% to 15% of them counted one time only. About two fifths of the sample rests with the top ten. This specimen consisted of PBMCs, obtained at surgery. The receptors shown here come from a male donor with early-stage non-small cell lung cancer.

Many counts were recorded for this clonotype. As an off-target read in a library built for alpha chains, this beta chain has a frequency of little significance. This sequence joins TRBV20-1 and TRBJ1-1, with TRBD1 matching 8 bases. Germline lookup yields CDR1 DFQATT and CDR2 SNEGSKA (reference sequence). CDR3 length: 13 residues. V gave up 1 base and J gave up 4 bases; unmatched junction bases: 2. CDR3 protein: CSARGQGITEAFF. CDR3 DNA: TGCAGTGCTAGAGGACAGGGGATCACTGAAGCTTTCTTT.

This clonotype showed up many times. The library was prepared for alpha chains; this beta chain is a stray read, so its frequency means little. The V call is TRBV11-2, the J call TRBJ2-4; D is undetermined. CDR1 is SGHAT, CDR2 FQNNGV, per germline. The CDR3 covers 15 residues. Trimming left V 0 bases short and J 1 base short, with 7 bases between. CDR3 amino acids: CASSLEGTAKNIQYF. CDR3 DNA: TGTGCCAGCAGCTTAGAGGGAACCGCCAAAAACATTCAGTACTTC.